This T cell receptor beta chain was found in a study of blood T cells in healthy people across ages. Each donor supplied about 9.6 milliliters of peripheral blood. Overall study findings and caveats: Estimated diversity across one million T cells was deemed an underestimate.

This clonotype has more than one count but fewer than ten. No antigen is known for it. For the second PCR, which ran for about 6 to 12 cycles, a sample-barcoded 5' primer and a J-beta primer mix were used. TCRdb re-derived calls from the 5' RACE reads in MiXCR, one entry per CDR3 protein. There are hundreds of thousands of distinct CDR3 sequences in the sample; under 45% occur only once, and about 21% lies in the top ten. The CDR3 sequence is 14 residues long. CDR1 and CDR2 (germline): LGHNA, YSLEER. Trimming shortened V by 0 bases and J by 4 bases, and 7 bases separated the two germline ends. The chain couples TRBV4-3 to TRBJ2-1; no definite D call. Input material: blood. This receptor was identified in a man aged 55 to 70 in good health. The CDR3 DNA reads as TGCGCCAGCAGCCAAGAGGACCTTTACAATGAGCAGTTCTTC. It encodes CASSQEDLYNEQFF.